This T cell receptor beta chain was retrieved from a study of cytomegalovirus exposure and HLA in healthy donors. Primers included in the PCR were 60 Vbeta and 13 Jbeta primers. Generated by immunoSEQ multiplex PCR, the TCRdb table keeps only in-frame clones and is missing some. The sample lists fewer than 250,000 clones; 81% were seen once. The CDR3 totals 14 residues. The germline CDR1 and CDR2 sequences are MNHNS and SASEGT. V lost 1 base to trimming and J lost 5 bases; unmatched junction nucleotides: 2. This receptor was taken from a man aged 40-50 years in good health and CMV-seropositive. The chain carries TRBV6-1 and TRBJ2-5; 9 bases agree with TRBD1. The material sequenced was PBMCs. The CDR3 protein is CASSEGTGEETQYF. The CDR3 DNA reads TGTGCCAGCAGTGAAGGGACAGGGGAGGAGACCCAGTACTTC.